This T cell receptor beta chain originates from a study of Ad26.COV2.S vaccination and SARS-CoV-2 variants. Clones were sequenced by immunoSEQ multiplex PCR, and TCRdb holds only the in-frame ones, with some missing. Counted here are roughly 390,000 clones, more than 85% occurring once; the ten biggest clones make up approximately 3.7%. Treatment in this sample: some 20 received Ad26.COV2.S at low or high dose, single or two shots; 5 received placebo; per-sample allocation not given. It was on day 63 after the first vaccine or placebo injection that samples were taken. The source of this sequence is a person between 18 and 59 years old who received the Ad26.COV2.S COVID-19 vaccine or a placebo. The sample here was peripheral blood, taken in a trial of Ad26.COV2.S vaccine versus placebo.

The chain's CDR3 is CASSENYGYTF. CDR3 nucleotides: TGTGCCAGCAGCGAGAACTATGGCTACACCTTC. The chain combines TRBV12-3 or TRBV12-4 with TRBJ1-2; D is undetermined. Trimming removed 6 bases at V and 2 bases at J, with 4 bases between. This CDR3 has 11 amino acids.